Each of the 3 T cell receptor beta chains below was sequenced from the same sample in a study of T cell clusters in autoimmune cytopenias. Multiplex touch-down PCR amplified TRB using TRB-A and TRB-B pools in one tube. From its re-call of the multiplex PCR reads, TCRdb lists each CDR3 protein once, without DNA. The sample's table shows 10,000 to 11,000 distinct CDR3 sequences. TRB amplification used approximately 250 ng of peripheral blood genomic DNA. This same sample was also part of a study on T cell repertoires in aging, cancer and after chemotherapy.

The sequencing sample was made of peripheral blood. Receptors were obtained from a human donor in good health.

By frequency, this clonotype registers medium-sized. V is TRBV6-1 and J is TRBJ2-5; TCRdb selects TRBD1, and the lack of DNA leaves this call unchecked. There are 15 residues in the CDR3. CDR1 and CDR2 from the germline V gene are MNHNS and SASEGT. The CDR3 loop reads CASSEALGPQETQYF.

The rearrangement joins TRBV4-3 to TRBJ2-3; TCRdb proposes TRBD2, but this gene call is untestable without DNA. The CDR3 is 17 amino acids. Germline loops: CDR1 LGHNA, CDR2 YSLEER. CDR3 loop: CASSQELAGGPTDTQYF.

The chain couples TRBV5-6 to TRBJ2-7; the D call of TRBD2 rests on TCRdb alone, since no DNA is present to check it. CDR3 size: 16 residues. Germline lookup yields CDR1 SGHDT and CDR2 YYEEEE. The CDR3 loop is CASSQKLAGMPYEQYF.